Listed here is a single TCR beta chain. The antigen it recognizes is unknown. The input lacks base qualities; no much larger clone sits a single base away. TCRbeta CDR3 regions were amplified from genomic DNA by means of the immunoSEQ Assay, a bias-controlled multiplex PCR. Per the original workflow: The number of nucleated cells in each sample was estimated from the amplification of reference gene primers within the assay. To quantify the absolute abundance of each unique TCRbeta CDR3 rearrangement, sequence reads were collapsed and filtered. Productive Simpson clonality was computed per sample as the square root of Simpson's diversity index over productive rearrangements. Imported from immuneACCESS, the table was reduced by TCRdb to in-frame sequences with V and J called. These copies leave out some clones; in studies compared against another copy, an unresolved V gene accounts for under half, and the cause of the remainder is not known. V, J and clone size are those of that table, while D and trimming were read from the DNA. This sample holds about 480,000 clones; 80% to 90% were observed only once. Together, the top ten hold 8% to 9.5% of the sample.

From a lookup of the germline V gene, CDR1 and CDR2 are SGHDT and YYEEEE. From cysteine to phenylalanine, the CDR3 is 14 amino acids long. Only the CDR3 part of the read is kept: 42 bases, read in frame from the first base. V loses 0 bases, J loses 1 base, and the germline ends lie 7 bases apart. This record comes from a study of blood T cell repertoires in COVID-19 (dated by TCRdb to the early 2020s). About the full investigation: Samples covering the acute and convalescent phases of COVID-19 were provided by collaborators in the United States, Italy and Spain. The prospective study material was composed of cDNA or gDNA derived from T cells, B-cell-depleted T cells, or PBMCs. The dataset comprised deeply sampled blood TCRbeta repertoires from subjects exposed to, actively infected with, or recovered from COVID-19. The repertoires were made available in a free public database intended to serve as a resource for research on the immune response to SARS-CoV-2. Samples were obtained from the ongoing ImmuneRACE study (first 160 participants) and from 1,254 subjects provided by 6 global collaborators. The sample metadata nearly always contained a de-identified subject ID, COVID-19 status, age in years and sex. Where available, HLA class I and class II types were taken from metadata supplied by the sample provider and were not determined by assay-based typing. What the study reported, not specific to this receptor: The amount of clinical and demographic metadata varied by source and participant and was provided uncurated.

In the prospective study, participants were about 18 to 95 years old, resided in about two dozen geographic areas of the United States, and were enrolled through a virtual design. In the prospective study, participants were assigned to cohorts based on the clinical history participants reported in a screening survey and a study questionnaire. Recovered participants in ImmuneRACE Cohort 3 were defined as having two consecutive negative NP/OP PCR tests, clearance from a healthcare professional, or resolution of symptoms. In the prospective study, whole blood, serum and a nasopharyngeal or oropharyngeal swab were collected from each participant by mobile phlebotomists. Participants in the prospective study had the option to provide additional blood draws and questionnaires over a 2-month period. Before DNA extraction, blood samples from the prospective study were shipped at room temperature or frozen.

The rearrangement combines TRBV5-6 with TRBJ1-2, with the D segment identity uncertain. The receptor was derived from a woman aged 60-70 years who had recovered from COVID-19. Sequenced input: PBMCs or T cells enriched from blood (not recorded which). The DNA sequence is given as TGTGCCAGCAGCTTGGAAGCGCTTAACTATGGCTACACCTTC. This codes for CASSLEALNYGYTF.